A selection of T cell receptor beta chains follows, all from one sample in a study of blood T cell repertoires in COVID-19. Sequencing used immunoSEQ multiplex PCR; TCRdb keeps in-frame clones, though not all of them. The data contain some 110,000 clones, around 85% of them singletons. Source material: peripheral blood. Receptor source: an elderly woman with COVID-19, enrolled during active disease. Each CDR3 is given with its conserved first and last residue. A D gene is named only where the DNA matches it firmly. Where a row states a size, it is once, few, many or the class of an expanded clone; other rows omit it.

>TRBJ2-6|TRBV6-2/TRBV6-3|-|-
CASSPAGTGANVLTF
TGTGCCAGCAGTCCCGCGGGCACCGGGGCCAACGTCCTGACTTTC
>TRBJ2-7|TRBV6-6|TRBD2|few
CASSYPLAGRSYEQYF
TGTGCCAGCAGTTACCCACTAGCGGGGCGCTCCTACGAGCAGTACTTC
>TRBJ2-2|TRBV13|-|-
CASSLGARATGELFF
TGTGCCAGCAGCTTAGGAGCCAGGGCAACCGGGGAGCTGTTTTTT
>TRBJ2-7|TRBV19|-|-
CASSNGVTYEQYF
TGTGCCAGTAGTAACGGCGTGACTTACGAGCAGTACTTC
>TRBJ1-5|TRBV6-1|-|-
CASSYRTWDQPQHF
TGTGCCAGCAGTTATAGGACTTGGGATCAGCCCCAGCATTTT
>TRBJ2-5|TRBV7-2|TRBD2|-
CASSPIKAGGETQYF
TGTGCCAGCAGCCCTATAAAGGCGGGGGGAGAGACCCAGTACTTC
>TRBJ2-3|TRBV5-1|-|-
CASSGAPFTDTQYF
TGCGCCAGCAGCGGGGCCCCTTTCACAGATACGCAGTATTTT
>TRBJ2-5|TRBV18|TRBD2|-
CASSPVFAGGRQETQYF
TGTGCCAGCTCACCTGTCTTCGCGGGAGGGCGTCAGGAGACCCAGTACTTC
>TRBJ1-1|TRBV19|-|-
CASSAGLQNTEAFF
TGTGCCAGTAGTGCGGGACTGCAGAACACTGAAGCTTTCTTT
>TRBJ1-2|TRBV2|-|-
CASSLGAPVGYGYTF
TGTGCCAGCAGCCTTGGGGCCCCAGTAGGCTATGGCTACACCTTC
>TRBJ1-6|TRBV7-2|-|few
CASSRQNSPLHF
TGTGCCAGCAGCCGACAGAATTCACCCCTCCACTTT
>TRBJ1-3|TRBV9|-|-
CASSVVPAGNTIYF
TGTGCCAGCAGCGTAGTGCCGGCTGGAAACACCATATATTTT
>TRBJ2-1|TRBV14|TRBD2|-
CASSQEMTSGKQFF
TGTGCCAGCAGCCAAGAAATGACTAGCGGAAAGCAGTTCTTC
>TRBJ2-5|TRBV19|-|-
CASSLGGLGQETQYF
TGTGCCAGTAGTCTGGGGGGTTTGGGCCAAGAGACCCAGTACTTC
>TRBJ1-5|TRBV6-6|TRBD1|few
CATRTGGRDQPQHF
TGTGCCACTCGAACAGGGGGCAGGGATCAGCCCCAGCATTTT
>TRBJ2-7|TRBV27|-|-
CASRDLYYEQYF
TGTGCCAGCCGGGACTTATACTACGAGCAGTACTTC
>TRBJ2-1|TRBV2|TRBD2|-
CASLSFLGTSGSAINEQFF
TGTGCCAGCCTCTCCTTCCTCGGGACTAGCGGGAGTGCGATCAATGAGCAGTTCTTC
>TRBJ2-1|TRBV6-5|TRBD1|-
CASRLTGISYNEQFF
TGTGCCAGCAGACTGACAGGGATAAGCTACAATGAGCAGTTCTTC
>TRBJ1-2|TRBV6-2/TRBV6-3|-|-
CASSQNRGYTF
TGTGCCAGCAGCCAGAACAGGGGCTACACCTTC
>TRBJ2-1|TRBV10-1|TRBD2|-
CASGESGRPYNEQFF
TGCGCCAGCGGGGAAAGCGGGAGGCCCTACAATGAGCAGTTCTTC
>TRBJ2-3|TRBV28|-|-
CASTGAGTDTQYF
TGTGCCAGCACAGGGGCGGGCACAGATACGCAGTATTTT
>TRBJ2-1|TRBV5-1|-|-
CASRGTAGAYNEQFF
TGCGCCAGCAGGGGGACGGCAGGGGCGTACAATGAGCAGTTCTTC
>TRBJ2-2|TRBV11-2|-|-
CASSPLRTNTGELFF
TGTGCCAGCAGCCCCCTACGAACCAACACCGGGGAGCTGTTTTTT
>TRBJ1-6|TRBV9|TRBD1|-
CASSALTGVESPLHF
TGTGCCAGCAGCGCCCTCACAGGGGTAGAGTCACCCCTCCACTTT
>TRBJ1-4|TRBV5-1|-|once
CASSDRVNEKLFF
TGCGCCAGCAGCGACAGAGTTAATGAAAAACTGTTTTTT
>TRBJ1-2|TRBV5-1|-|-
CASSLGLPGDYGYTF
TGCGCCAGCAGCCTGGGACTTCCGGGGGACTATGGCTACACCTTC
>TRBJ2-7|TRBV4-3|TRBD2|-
CASSQGLAGAREQYF
TGCGCCAGCAGCCAAGGTCTAGCGGGAGCACGGGAGCAGTACTTC
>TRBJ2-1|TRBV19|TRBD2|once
CASSTGTSGTGWLFF
TGTGCCAGTAGTACGGGGACTAGCGGGACGGGCTGGTTATTCTTC
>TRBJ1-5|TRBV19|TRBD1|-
CASSFGTGVQPQHF
TGTGCCAGTAGTTTTGGGACAGGGGTTCAGCCCCAGCATTTT
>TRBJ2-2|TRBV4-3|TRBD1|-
CASSQETGSSTGELFF
TGCGCCAGCAGCCAAGAGACAGGGAGCTCGACCGGGGAGCTGTTTTTT
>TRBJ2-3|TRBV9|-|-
CASSGTGEEDTQYF
TGTGCCAGCAGCGGGACGGGGGAGGAGGATACGCAGTATTTT
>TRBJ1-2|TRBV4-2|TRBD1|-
CASSQDTGGWGYTF
TGTGCCAGCAGCCAAGATACAGGGGGCTGGGGCTACACCTTC
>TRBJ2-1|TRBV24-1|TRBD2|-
CATSDPGGPANEQFF
TGTGCCACCAGTGATCCGGGGGGTCCGGCCAATGAGCAGTTCTTC
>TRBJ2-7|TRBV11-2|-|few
CASSLYRVNEQYF
TGTGCCAGCAGCTTATACAGGGTCAACGAGCAGTACTTC
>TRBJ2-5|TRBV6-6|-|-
CASSPTGAQETQYF
TGTGCCAGCAGTCCTACGGGAGCGCAAGAGACCCAGTACTTC
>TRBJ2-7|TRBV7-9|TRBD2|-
CASGPGTSGVEQYF
TGTGCCAGCGGACCCGGGACTAGCGGGGTTGAGCAGTACTTC
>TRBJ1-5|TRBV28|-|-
CASSQNREPNQPQHF
TGTGCCAGCAGTCAGAACAGGGAGCCCAATCAGCCCCAGCATTTT
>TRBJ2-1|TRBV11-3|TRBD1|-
CASSPETGGGNEQFF
TGTGCCAGCTCCCCGGAGACAGGGGGAGGGAATGAGCAGTTCTTC
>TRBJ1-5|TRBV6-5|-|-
CASSKTQGDQPQHF
TGTGCCAGCAGCAAAACACAGGGAGATCAGCCCCAGCATTTT
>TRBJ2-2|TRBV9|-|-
CASSEQSTGELFF
TGTGCCAGCAGCGAACAAAGCACCGGGGAGCTGTTTTTT
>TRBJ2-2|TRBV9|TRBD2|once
CASSAELTTSGREVTGELFF
TGTGCCAGCAGCGCCGAACTGACGACTAGCGGGAGAGAGGTCACCGGGGAGCTGTTTTTT
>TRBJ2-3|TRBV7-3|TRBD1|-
CASSATGGYTDTQYF
TGTGCCAGCAGCGCCACAGGGGGCTATACAGATACGCAGTATTTT
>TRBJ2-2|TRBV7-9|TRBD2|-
CASTPGSGSLDTGELFF
TGTGCCAGCACCCCAGGTAGCGGGAGTCTGGACACCGGGGAGCTGTTTTTT
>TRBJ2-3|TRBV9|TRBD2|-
CASSGTGGGEGDTQYF
TGTGCCAGCAGTGGCACCGGGGGGGGTGAAGGAGATACGCAGTATTTT
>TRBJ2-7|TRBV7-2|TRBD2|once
CASSPSGSSYEQYF
TGTGCCAGCAGCCCTAGCGGGAGCTCCTACGAGCAGTACTTC
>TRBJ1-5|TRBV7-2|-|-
CASSSGQPAVRSQHF
TGTGCCAGCAGCTCTGGACAGCCCGCGGTTCGGTCCCAGCATTTT
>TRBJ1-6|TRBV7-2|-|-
CASSLVIGSNSPLHF
TGTGCCAGCAGCTTAGTGATCGGGTCTAATTCACCCCTCCACTTT
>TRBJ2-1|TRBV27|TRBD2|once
CASILRGTSGSTYNEQFF
TGTGCCAGCATTCTTAGGGGAACTAGCGGGAGTACCTACAATGAGCAGTTCTTC
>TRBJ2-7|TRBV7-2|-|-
CASSLVGARAGPIYEQYF
TGTGCCAGCAGCTTAGTAGGGGCCCGGGCAGGACCCATCTACGAGCAGTACTTC
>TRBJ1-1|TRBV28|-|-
CASSFPKVGRGAFF
TGTGCCAGCAGTTTTCCGAAAGTGGGTAGAGGAGCTTTCTTT
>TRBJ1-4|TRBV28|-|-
CASSIPNRDNEKLFF
TGTGCCAGCAGTATCCCCAACAGGGATAATGAAAAACTGTTTTTT
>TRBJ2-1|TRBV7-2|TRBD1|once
CASSPYDRDNEQFF
TGTGCCAGCAGCCCGTACGACAGGGACAATGAGCAGTTCTTC
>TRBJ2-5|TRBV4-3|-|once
CASSQDGAGWETQYF
TGCGCCAGCAGCCAAGATGGGGCAGGGTGGGAGACCCAGTACTTC
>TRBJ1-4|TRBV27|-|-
CASSFAAGANEKLFF
TGTGCCAGCAGTTTCGCTGCAGGGGCGAATGAAAAACTGTTTTTT
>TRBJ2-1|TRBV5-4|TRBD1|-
CASSPTGGSYNEQFF
TGTGCCAGCAGTCCGACAGGGGGCTCCTACAATGAGCAGTTCTTC